This TCR beta chain was captured by sequencing in a study of cytomegalovirus exposure and HLA in healthy donors. Study in general: In an early release, HLA-typed donors contributed 90 million or so unique TCR sequences.

Use of 60 Vbeta and 13 Jbeta primers characterized the PCR. Generated by immunoSEQ multiplex PCR, the TCRdb table keeps only in-frame clones and is missing some. This table holds about 67,000 clones, about two thirds found once. V shed 5 bases and J 0 bases; nucleotides not matched to a gene: 7. This CDR3 comprises 15 residues. Germline CDR1 reads MNHEY; CDR2 reads SVGAGI. Sequenced input: PBMCs. This sequence originates from a woman aged 25-40 years in good health and CMV-seronegative. The gene calls are TRBV6-5 and TRBJ2-7; 7 bases align to TRBD2. CDR3 DNA: TGTGCCAGCAGTCGAAGCGGGGCCTTCTCCTACGAGCAGTACTTC. Residues: CASSRSGAFSYEQYF.